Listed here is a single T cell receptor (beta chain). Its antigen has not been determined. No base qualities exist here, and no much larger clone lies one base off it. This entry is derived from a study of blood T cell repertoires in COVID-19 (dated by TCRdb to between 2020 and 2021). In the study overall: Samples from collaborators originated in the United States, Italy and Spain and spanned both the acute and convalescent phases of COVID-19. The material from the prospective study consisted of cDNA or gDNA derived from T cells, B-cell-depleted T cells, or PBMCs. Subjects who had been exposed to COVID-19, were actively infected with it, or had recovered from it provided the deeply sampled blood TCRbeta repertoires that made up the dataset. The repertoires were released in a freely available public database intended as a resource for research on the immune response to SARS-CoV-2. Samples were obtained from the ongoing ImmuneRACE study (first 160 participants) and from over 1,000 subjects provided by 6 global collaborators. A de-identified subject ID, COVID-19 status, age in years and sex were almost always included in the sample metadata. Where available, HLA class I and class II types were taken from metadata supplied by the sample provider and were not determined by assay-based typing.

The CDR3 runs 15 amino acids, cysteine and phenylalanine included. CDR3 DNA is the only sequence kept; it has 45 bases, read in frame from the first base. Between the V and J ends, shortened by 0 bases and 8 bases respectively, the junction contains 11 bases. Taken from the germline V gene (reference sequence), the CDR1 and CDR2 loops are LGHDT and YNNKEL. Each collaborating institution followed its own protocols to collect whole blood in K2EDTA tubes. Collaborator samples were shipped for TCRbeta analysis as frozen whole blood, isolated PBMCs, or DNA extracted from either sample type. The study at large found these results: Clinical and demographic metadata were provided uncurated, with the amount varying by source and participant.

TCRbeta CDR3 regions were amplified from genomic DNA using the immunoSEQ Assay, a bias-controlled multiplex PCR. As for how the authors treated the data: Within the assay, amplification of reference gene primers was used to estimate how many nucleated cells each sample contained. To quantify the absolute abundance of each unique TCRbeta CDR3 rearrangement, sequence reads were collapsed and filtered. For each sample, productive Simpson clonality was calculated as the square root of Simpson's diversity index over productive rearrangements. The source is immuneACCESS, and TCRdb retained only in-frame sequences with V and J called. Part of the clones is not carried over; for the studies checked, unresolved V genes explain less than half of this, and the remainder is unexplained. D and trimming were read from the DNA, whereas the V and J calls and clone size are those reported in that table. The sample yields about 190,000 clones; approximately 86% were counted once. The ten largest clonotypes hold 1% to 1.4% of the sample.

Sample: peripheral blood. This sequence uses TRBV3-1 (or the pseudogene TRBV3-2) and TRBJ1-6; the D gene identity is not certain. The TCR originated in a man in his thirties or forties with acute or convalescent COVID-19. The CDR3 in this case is CASSQDSRLDSPLHF. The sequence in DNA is TGTGCCAGCAGCCAAGATTCGAGACTTGATTCACCCCTCCACTTT.